This TCR beta chain comes out of a study of shared T cell receptors in the human thymus. Libraries were prepared by immunoSEQ multiplex PCR; TCRdb keeps only in-frame clonotypes and omits some of them. The table has 500,000 to 550,000 clones, approximately 78% seen once. This CDR3 region has 12 residues. Germline CDR1 is SQVTM and CDR2 is ANQGSEA. V gave up 6 bases and J gave up 6 bases, with 12 bases separating them. These data were likewise used in another study, on human thymus T cells.

Sequencing was done on a sample of thymocytes. This chain links TRBV29-1 with TRBJ2-1; tentatively, D is TRBD1 (7 bases). This clonotype was obtained from a boy in the first two years of life with a congenital heart defect. CDR3 loop: CSVDREVNEQFF. The CDR3 nucleotides read TGCAGCGTAGACAGGGAGGTCAATGAGCAGTTCTTC.